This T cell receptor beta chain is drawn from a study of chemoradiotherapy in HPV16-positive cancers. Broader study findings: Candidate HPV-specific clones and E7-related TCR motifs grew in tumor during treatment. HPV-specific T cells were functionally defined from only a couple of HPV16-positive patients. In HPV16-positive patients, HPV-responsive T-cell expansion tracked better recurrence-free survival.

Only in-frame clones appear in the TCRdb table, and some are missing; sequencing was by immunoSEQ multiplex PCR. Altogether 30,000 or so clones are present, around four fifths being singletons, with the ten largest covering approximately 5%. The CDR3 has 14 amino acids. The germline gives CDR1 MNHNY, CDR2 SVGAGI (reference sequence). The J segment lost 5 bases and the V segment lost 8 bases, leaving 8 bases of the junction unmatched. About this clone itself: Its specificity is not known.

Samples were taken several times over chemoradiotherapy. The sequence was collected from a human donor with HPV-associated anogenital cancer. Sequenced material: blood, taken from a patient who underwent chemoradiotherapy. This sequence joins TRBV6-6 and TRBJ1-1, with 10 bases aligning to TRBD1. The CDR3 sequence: CASGGGQGGTEAFF. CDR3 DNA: TGTGCCAGCGGTGGAGGACAGGGGGGGACTGAAGCTTTCTTT.